This T cell receptor (beta chain) was sequenced during a study of cytomegalovirus exposure and HLA in healthy donors. General study findings and limits: When the data were analyzed later, several of the most significant clusters appeared to be linked to common viral pathogens. When a later analysis was performed, an Asian-associated ancestry cluster reportedly had fewer N-insertions than the approximately 600-donor mean. The study flagged 150 to 200 TCR beta chains as cytomegalovirus-associated.

Regarding this clone: Antigen specificity is unknown.

Both 60 Vbeta primers and 13 Jbeta primers went into the PCR. Sequencing was performed with immunoSEQ multiplex PCR; in TCRdb, only in-frame clones are kept and a portion is missing. The repertoire holds about 73,000 clones, with roughly 70% as singletons. The CDR3 loop spans 16 amino acids. V lost 5 bases and J 1 base, leaving 15 bases between the germline ends. Germline-derived CDR1 and CDR2 are PRHDT and FYEKMQ (reference sequence). Sequenced: PBMCs. This chain links TRBV13 with TRBJ2-4; D is ambiguous. The TCR sequence derives from a man aged 65 to 85 in good health and CMV-seronegative. The CDR3 is CASSAFVPTAKNIQYF. For the CDR3, the DNA is TGTGCCAGCAGCGCCTTCGTCCCTACCGCCAAAAACATTCAGTACTTC.